The present T cell receptor (beta chain) was sequenced within a study of blood T cell repertoires in COVID-19. Study overall: The United States, Italy and Spain were the sources of the acute and convalescent COVID-19 samples. T cells, B-cell-depleted T cells, or PBMCs supplied cDNA or gDNA.

The CDR3 is 15 residues long. Clinical histories supplied by participants themselves formed the basis of cohort assignment. Clones were sequenced by immunoSEQ multiplex PCR, and TCRdb holds only the in-frame ones, with some missing. The sample holds around 170,000 clones, under 85% seen once. What was sequenced was PBMCs or T cells enriched from blood (not recorded which). The chain has TRBV21-1 and TRBJ1-5. TRBV21-1 is classified as a pseudogene. This TCR came from a man aged 45-65 years who had recovered from COVID-19. CDR3 loop: CASSPPKAGDQPQHF. The DNA of the CDR3 is TGTGCCAGCAGCCCTCCGAAAGCGGGGGATCAGCCCCAGCATTTT.